The 16 T cell receptor beta chains given below trace back to one sample, sequenced in a study of blood T cell repertoires in COVID-19. Profiled with immunoSEQ multiplex PCR; TCRdb holds only in-frame clones, not every one. The table includes fewer than 600,000 clones, 85% to 90% detected once. Input material: PBMCs or T cells enriched from blood (not recorded which). Receptor source: a middle-aged woman who had recovered from COVID-19.

J is TRBJ2-2 and V is TRBV14, with 9 bases identical to TRBD2. This CDR3 has 17 residues. Germline CDR1 SGHDN, CDR2 FVKESK. V dropped 1 base and J dropped 7; count of bases not matched to a gene: 10. The CDR3 region has the DNA TGTGCCAGCAGCCAAGTTAGTAGCGGGAGATATAACGGGGAGCTGTTTTTT. It is translated as CASSQVSSGRYNGELFF.

This rearrangement joins TRBV10-3 to TRBJ2-7; 9 positions match TRBD2. V lost 6 bases and J lost 2; bases outside the gene matches: 11. This CDR3 spans 16 amino acids. Germline V gene data show CDR1 as ENHRY and CDR2 as SYGVKD. The CDR3 DNA reads as TGTGCCATCAGGCCCGTACTAGCGGGCCTTACCTACGAGCAGTACTTC. It translates to CAIRPVLAGLTYEQYF.

The V and J genes are TRBV4-3 and TRBJ1-1; no clear D. Germline loops: CDR1 LGHNA, CDR2 YSLEER. The length of the CDR3 is 15 residues. Trimming pared 0 bases from V and 5 bases from J, leaving 13 bases between. The CDR3 sequence is CASSQDLVLRTEAFF. The CDR3 nucleotides read TGCGCCAGCAGCCAAGATCTGGTTCTGAGAACTGAAGCTTTCTTT.

The chain employs TRBV18 and TRBJ2-1; the match to TRBD2 covers 8 bases. Losses at the gene ends were 7 bases for V and 5 bases for J; bases not matched to a gene: 7. The CDR3 contains 14 residues. Germline loops: CDR1 KGHSH, CDR2 LQKENI. The CDR3 nucleotides read TGTGCCAGCTTCCGGGGGGGCCGGGACAATGAGCAGTTCTTC. Translating it yields CASFRGGRDNEQFF.

The V call is TRBV2, the J call TRBJ2-5; the D gene is possibly TRBD2 (5 bases). The CDR3 runs 14 residues. Germline V CDR1 and CDR2: SNHLY, FYNNEI. Trimming removed 0 bases at V and 9 bases at J, with 14 bases between. CDR3 region: CASSEAPSLEAQYF. Here the CDR3 DNA reads TGTGCCAGCAGTGAAGCGCCCTCCCTGGAGGCCCAGTACTTC.

Here the CDR3 DNA reads TGTGCCAGCAGCCAAATACAGATGAACACTGAAGCTTTCTTT. Its translation: CASSQIQMNTEAFF. This sequence joins TRBV3-1 (or the pseudogene TRBV3-2) and TRBJ1-1; D uncertain. The length of the CDR3 is 14 residues. Germline-derived CDR1 and CDR2 are LGHDT and YNNKEL (reference sequence). V lost 2 bases to trimming and J lost 0 bases, with 7 bases between them.

V usage is TRBV19 and J usage is TRBJ2-4, with TRBD1 identical over 10 bases. V lost 5 bases to trimming and J lost 8 bases; unmatched junction nucleotides: 6. Germline V CDR1 and CDR2: LNHDA, SQIVND (reference sequence). The CDR3 is 14 residues long. CDR3 nucleotide sequence: TGTGCCAGTAGTCCCCGGGACAGGGGAGACATTCAGTACTTC. Translating it yields CASSPRDRGDIQYF.

The V and J genes are TRBV18 and TRBJ2-7, with 7 bases identical to TRBD2. The CDR3 runs 14 residues. Per germline, CDR1 KGHSH and CDR2 LQKENI. The V and J ends lost 6 bases and 6 bases, in that order; junction bases with no gene match: 11. This CDR3 is CASSRAAGEVEQYF. DNA of the CDR3: TGTGCCAGCTCCCGTGCCGCGGGAGAAGTCGAGCAGTACTTC.

This chain connects TRBV10-3 to TRBJ1-2; TRBD1 is a possible D gene (5 bases). Germline lookup yields CDR1 ENHRY and CDR2 SYGVKD. V shed 8 bases and J shed 4 bases, with 17 bases lying between them. The CDR3 runs to 14 residues. Here the CDR3 DNA reads TGTGCCATCCGGGCGGGCGGGGGTTTCTATGGCTACACCTTC. Its protein is CAIRAGGGFYGYTF.

The chain recombines TRBV11-2 with TRBJ2-5, with 8 bases fitting TRBD2. The trim removed 2 bases at V and 1 base at J, leaving 6 bases unmatched. The CDR3 has 16 amino acids. Germline loops: CDR1 SGHAT, CDR2 FQNNGV. The CDR3 DNA follows: TGTGCCAGCAGCTTAAGACTAGCGAGTCTCCAAGAGACCCAGTACTTC. Its protein product is CASSLRLASLQETQYF.

The CDR3 here is CASSSGVDGYTF. The DNA for the CDR3 is TGTGCCAGCAGCTCGGGGGTCGATGGCTACACCTTC. V gene TRBV5-6 combines with J gene TRBJ1-2; the D gene is possibly TRBD1 (5 bases). The CDR3 sequence is 12 residues long. The V end was cut by 3 bases, the J end by 6 bases, with 9 bases between. Germline assignment: CDR1 SGHDT and CDR2 YYEEEE.

This sequence joins TRBV12-5 and TRBJ2-3; possibly TRBD2 for D (5 bases). Germline V gene sequence: CDR1 LGHNT, CDR2 FRNRAP. The CDR3 length is 14 residues. With 3 bases removed from V and 6 bases from J, the gap between germline ends came to 13 bases. The CDR3 nucleotides are TGTGCTAGTGGTTTAGGCTCCGGGGTTGATACGCAGTATTTT. The encoded protein is CASGLGSGVDTQYF.

The chain has TRBV6-2 or TRBV6-3 and TRBJ2-7, with D perhaps TRBD1 (5 bases). The V gene lost 0 bases and the J gene lost 5 bases, with 11 bases spanning the gap. The CDR3 contains 14 residues. Germline CDR1 is MNHEY and CDR2 is SVGEGT. The CDR3 coding sequence is TGTGCCAGCAGTTACTCCCAGGGTGGGAACGAGCAGTACTTC. It yields the protein CASSYSQGGNEQYF.

This clone was seen more than once but under ten times. The sample has other DNA sequences that encode this CDR3 too. The rearrangement uses TRBV3-1 (or the pseudogene TRBV3-2) and TRBJ1-2, with D tentatively TRBD1 (5 bases). V lost 4 bases and J lost 8, with 11 bases in between. The CDR3 has 12 residues. In germline, CDR1 is LGHDT, CDR2 YNNKEL (reference sequence). Here the CDR3 reads CASSLGGYGYTF. CDR3 bases: TGTGCCAGCAGCCTCGGGGGATACGGCTACACCTTC.

This chain connects TRBV9 to TRBJ2-7; 12 bases align to TRBD2. The CDR3 is made up of 19 amino acids. The junction had 12 bases not matched to a gene; V was cut back by 0 bases and J by 2 bases. Germline loops: CDR1 SGDLS, CDR2 YYNGEE. The CDR3 spells CASSVGLAGGPRGPYEQYF. In nucleotides, the CDR3 is TGTGCCAGCAGCGTAGGCCTAGCGGGAGGGCCTCGGGGTCCCTACGAGCAGTACTTC.

The chain is built from TRBV5-4 and TRBJ2-7; TRBD2 agrees at 9 bases. CDR1 is SGHNT and CDR2 is YYREEE in the germline V gene (reference sequence). V trimming: 0 bases; J trimming: 5 bases; junction bases outside the gene matches: 9. This CDR3 region has 16 residues. The CDR3 nucleotides read TGTGCCAGCAGCTTGGGGGGGGCTAGCGGGACCGACGAGCAGTACTTC. This encodes CASSLGGASGTDEQYF.